This T cell receptor beta chain was profiled in a study of shared clonotypes between healthy human individuals. Study-level information: Each donor contributed plates that comprised three CD4 naive, three CD4 memory, two CD8 naive and one CD8 memory.

The sorted-subset replicate PCRs were given approximately 190 ng DNA, which is approximately 30,000 T cell genomes. The table came from immunoSEQ multiplex PCR; TCRdb's copy has only in-frame clones and leaves some out. The sample lists approximately 2.3 million clones, approximately 93% seen once, with 0.39% in the top ten. In germline, CDR1 is MNHEY, CDR2 SVGAGI. V was clipped by 6 bases and J by 6 bases; unmatched bases: 3. This CDR3 has 14 residues. Into CD45RA+ naive and CD45RA-negative memory subsets, the CD4+ cells were split. This clone was seen a single time. This receptor was obtained from a young man in good health. Some clones in this sample may be carry-over from other donors' samples. Source material: naive CD4+ T cells from PBMCs. The subset is: CD45RA+ positively selected. V usage is TRBV6-5 and J usage is TRBJ2-2, with 11 bases that match TRBD1. CDR3 loop: CASRGTGGAGELFF. The CDR3 nucleotides are TGTGCCAGCAGGGGGACAGGGGGAGCCGGGGAGCTGTTTTTT.